The T cell receptor beta chain under discussion was sequenced for a study of identifying expanded T cells in peripheral blood. Profiled with immunoSEQ multiplex PCR; TCRdb holds only in-frame clones, not every one. The data show around 100,000 clones, around 90% seen once. Looked up from germline, CDR1 is ENHRY and CDR2 is SYGVKD. The CDR3 loop spans 15 amino acids. With 2 bases removed from V and 1 base from J, the gap between germline ends came to 11 bases. The chain employs TRBV10-3 and TRBJ1-1; maybe TRBD1 (5 bases). Sample: blood. This TCR was recovered from a person between 18 and 75 years old in good health. DNA of the CDR3: TGTGCCATCAGTGAGGTGGGACGTCGGAACACTGAAGCTTTCTTT. Translation gives CAISEVGRRNTEAFF.